This paragraph reports one TCR beta chain. Per the original methods: Researchers report that nucleated cell counts were estimated from reference gene primer amplification. Using immunoSEQ multiplex PCR, the repertoire was profiled, and TCRdb retains in-frame clones only, with some absent. That table is the source of V, J and clone size, and D and trimming were worked out from the DNA. Of more than 200,000 clones in the sample, around 86% were seen once. The data belong to a study of blood T cell repertoires in COVID-19. For the study at large: Researchers got acute and convalescent COVID-19 samples from the United States, Italy and Spain.

CDR1 is SGHRS, CDR2 YFSETQ, per germline. CDR3 size: 15 residues. The ends were cut back, 0 bases at V and 4 bases at J, with 10 bases in the middle. The TCR comes from a man between 35 and 55 years old who had recovered from COVID-19. Sequenced sample: PBMCs or T cells enriched from blood (not recorded which). This chain joins TRBV5-1 and TRBJ2-2; D is perhaps TRBD1 (6 bases). CDR3 protein: CASSLVSGATGELFF. The DNA for the CDR3 is TGCGCCAGCAGCTTGGTTTCAGGGGCCACCGGGGAGCTGTTTTTT.